A single sample gave rise to the 20 T cell receptor beta chains below, sequenced in a study of T cell responses to AZD1222 COVID-19 vaccine. Assay used: immunoSEQ multiplex PCR; TCRdb lists only in-frame clones, some missing. The sample holds about 100,000 clones, more than 70% seen once. The material sequenced was peripheral blood, taken on day 0 of AZD1222 vaccination. These TCRs come from an adult in good health.

This clone was seen only once. The chain employs TRBV19 and TRBJ1-1, with 10 positions matching TRBD1. Losses at the gene ends were 5 bases for V and 11 bases for J; bases not matched to a gene: 8. Germline V gene sequence: CDR1 LNHDA, CDR2 SQIVND (reference sequence). CDR3 length: 13 amino acids. The DNA for the CDR3 is TGTGCCAGTAGTTCGGGACAGGGGTTCCGGGCTTTCTTT. Translated, it gives CASSSGQGFRAFF.

The chain couples TRBV5-1 to TRBJ2-5; 10 nucleotides line up with TRBD2. This CDR3 comprises 15 residues. Germline V CDR1 and CDR2: SGHRS, YFSETQ. V lost 0 bases and J lost 5; bases outside the gene matches: 4. CDR3 in amino acids: CASSLGASGGETQYF. DNA of the CDR3: TGCGCCAGCAGCTTGGGGGCTAGCGGGGGTGAGACCCAGTACTTC. Filled out from reference TRBV5-1 and TRBJ2-5, the complete variable domain reads KAGVTQTPRYLIKTRGQQVTLSCSPISGHRSVSWYQQTPGQGLQFLFEYFSETQRNKGNFPGRFSGRQFSNSRSEMNVSTLELGDSALYLCASSLGASGGETQYFGPGTRLLVL.

The J gene is TRBJ1-1, the V gene TRBV7-2; D perhaps matches TRBD1 (6 bases). CDR3 length equals 16 residues. With 5 bases removed from V and 10 bases from J, the gap between germline ends came to 26 bases. CDR1 SGHTA and CDR2 FQGNSA come from the germline V gene. CDR3 residues: CASSRGALQGLVGAFF. CDR3 sequence (DNA): TGTGCCAGCAGCCGGGGGGCCCTACAGGGACTCGTCGGAGCTTTCTTT.

This chain connects TRBV4-2 to TRBJ2-3, with a weak D call TRBD1 (5 bases). The germline V and J ends were trimmed by 1 base and 1 base, with 6 bases remaining between them. This CDR3 spans 14 amino acids. Germline V gene data show CDR1 as LGHNA and CDR2 as YNFKEQ. Written as DNA, the CDR3 is TGTGCCAGCAGCCAAGTAGGGGGCACAGATACGCAGTATTTT. Encoded protein: CASSQVGGTDTQYF.

The chain has TRBV5-1 and TRBJ2-6; TRBD1 or TRBD2 may be the D gene (5 bases each). The CDR3 is made up of 16 amino acids. Trimming took off 7 bases at V and 1 base at J, with 15 bases between the two ends. The germline gives CDR1 SGHRS, CDR2 YFSETQ. CDR3 DNA sequence: TGCGCCAGCTCCCCCGTCGGGGCGTCTGGGGCCAACGTCCTGACTTTC. The encoded protein is CASSPVGASGANVLTF.

This chain joins TRBV27 and TRBJ2-7; unclear D gene. Germline-derived CDR1 and CDR2 are MNHEY and SMNVEV (reference sequence). The CDR3 has 13 amino acids. Trimming took 2 bases from V and 0 from J, leaving 5 bases between them. CDR3 nucleotides: TGTGCCAGCAGTTTAAGGTTCTCCTACGAGCAGTACTTC. Translated, it gives CASSLRFSYEQYF.

This chain links TRBV15 with TRBJ1-5; a weak D match, TRBD1 (6 bases). Looked up from germline, CDR1 is LNHNV and CDR2 is YYDKDF (reference sequence). This CDR3 is built from 15 residues. V was shortened by 1 base and J by 10 bases, with 17 bases between the two germline ends. CDR3 bases: TGTGCCACCAGCAGAGGGGGGGCAGGGGAGGAACCCCAGCATTTT. As protein: CATSRGGAGEEPQHF.

V is TRBV28 and J is TRBJ1-1; no firm D call. Germline CDR1 and CDR2: MDHEN and SYDVKM. The CDR3 loop spans 12 amino acids. V was pared by 3 bases and J by 8 bases, with 10 bases between. The CDR3: CASSLLSMEAFF. DNA for the CDR3: TGTGCCAGCAGTTTGCTTTCTATGGAAGCTTTCTTT.

The chain links TRBV4-3 to TRBJ2-3, with a possible D match to TRBD2 (6 bases). This CDR3 region has 14 residues. Trimming left V 2 bases short and J 4 bases short, with 10 bases between. Germline assignment: CDR1 LGHNA and CDR2 YSLEER. CDR3 sequence (DNA): TGCGCCAGCAGCCAAAGAAGGGAGGCAGATACGCAGTATTTT. This gives the protein CASSQRREADTQYF.

The rearrangement links TRBV6-2 or TRBV6-3 to TRBJ2-7; the D gene is possibly TRBD1 (5 bases). The germline V gene has CDR1 MNHEY and CDR2 SVGEGT. CDR3 length: 13 residues. V was trimmed by 0 bases and J by 2 bases, leaving 5 bases between them. The CDR3 nucleotides read TGTGCCAGCAGTTACTCGGACACCTACGAGCAGTACTTC. Encoded protein: CASSYSDTYEQYF.

J is TRBJ1-2 and V is TRBV30; TRBD1 might be the D (5 bases). V lost 3 bases, J lost 2 bases, and 10 bases lay in between. CDR1 is GTSNPN, CDR2 SVGIG, per germline (reference sequence). There are 13 residues in the CDR3. For the CDR3, the DNA is TGTGCCTGGAGCCGGGGCCCCAACTATGGCTACACCTTC. This translates into CAWSRGPNYGYTF.

This clone was counted between two and nine times. The V call is TRBV4-3, the J call TRBJ2-1, with 7 bases lining up with TRBD1. Germline assignment: CDR1 LGHNA and CDR2 YSLEER. V trimming: 1 base; J trimming: 4 bases; junction bases outside the gene matches: 13. The CDR3 sequence is 18 residues long. Written as DNA, the CDR3 is TGCGCCAGCAGCCAAGCCGAGGGGGCAGGGCCTACTTACAATGAGCAGTTCTTC. As protein: CASSQAEGAGPTYNEQFF.

J is TRBJ1-2 and V is TRBV5-4, with 7 positions matching TRBD1. Germline assignment: CDR1 SGHNT and CDR2 YYREEE (reference sequence). The CDR3 is 13 amino acids. Trimming removed 4 bases from V and 6 bases from J; junction bases left unmatched: 6. In DNA form, the CDR3 reads TGTGCCAGCAGCCTGACAGGGATGGATGGCTACACCTTC. Translating it yields CASSLTGMDGYTF.

V gene TRBV27 combines with J gene TRBJ2-7; TRBD1 agrees at 8 bases. Germline CDR1 is MNHEY and CDR2 is SMNVEV (reference sequence). With 3 bases clipped from V and 1 base from J, the junction kept 8 bases outside the gene matches. The CDR3 is 16 amino acids. The CDR3 spells CASSLFGQGASYEQYF. Here the CDR3 DNA reads TGTGCCAGCAGTTTGTTTGGACAGGGTGCTTCCTACGAGCAGTACTTC.

This chain links TRBV30 with TRBJ1-1; 7 nucleotides match TRBD1. Germline CDR1 is GTSNPN and CDR2 is SVGIG (reference sequence). This CDR3 is built from 13 residues. V was clipped by 3 bases and J by 5 bases; unmatched bases: 6. The CDR3 DNA reads as TGTGCCTGGAGGGGACAGTTAGTAACTGAAGCTTTCTTT. This encodes CAWRGQLVTEAFF. Full variable domain (remainder filled in from reference TRBV30 and TRBJ1-1): SQTIHQWPATLVQPVGSPLSLECTVEGTSNPNLYWYRQAAGRGLQLLFYSVGIGQISSEVPQNLSASRPQDRQFILSSKKLLLSDSGFYLCAWRGQLVTEAFFGQGTRLTVV.

The J gene is TRBJ2-5, the V gene TRBV9; 7 bases fit TRBD2. Germline values: CDR1 SGDLS, CDR2 YYNGEE. Losses at the gene ends were 2 bases for V and 5 bases for J; bases not matched to a gene: 6. The CDR3 has 14 residues. The CDR3 DNA reads TGTGCCAGCAGCGTGGGGTCGGGGGGTGAGACCCAGTACTTC. Translation: CASSVGSGGETQYF.

The rearrangement uses TRBV6-2 or TRBV6-3 and TRBJ1-5; maybe TRBD1 (6 bases). Trimming shortened V by 1 base and J by 6 bases, and 10 bases separated the two germline ends. The CDR3 sequence is 14 residues long. Germline V gives CDR1 MNHEY, CDR2 SVGEGT. The CDR3 here is CASSYLGASQPQHF. Written as DNA, the CDR3 is TGTGCCAGCAGTTACTTGGGGGCGAGTCAGCCCCAGCATTTT.

In its sample, this clone was seen a few times. The chain combines TRBV6-5 with TRBJ1-1; 9 nucleotides match TRBD1. V gave up 6 bases and J gave up 10 bases; unmatched junction bases: 9. The CDR3 loop spans 13 amino acids. CDR1 MNHEY and CDR2 SVGAGI come from the germline V gene. The CDR3 sequence: CASRNTGGAGAFF. The CDR3 DNA is TGTGCCAGCAGAAATACAGGGGGCGCCGGAGCTTTCTTT.

This sequence joins TRBV5-1 and TRBJ2-2; 8 positions agree with TRBD2. V lost 6 bases, J lost 4 bases, and 14 bases stayed unmatched. CDR3 length: 17 amino acids. Germline V CDR1 and CDR2: SGHRS, YFSETQ. CDR3 bases: TGCGCCAGCAAGGAGGGGCGGGGGGCCCCGGGCACCGGGGAGCTGTTTTTT. Translating it yields CASKEGRGAPGTGELFF.

This clone was recorded once. The chain combines TRBV28 with TRBJ1-4; no definite D call. The V end was cut by 3 bases, the J end by 5 bases, with 10 bases between. Per germline, CDR1 MDHEN and CDR2 SYDVKM. The CDR3 covers 14 residues. The CDR3 protein is CASSFWAENEKLFF. DNA of the CDR3: TGTGCCAGCAGTTTCTGGGCAGAGAATGAAAAACTGTTTTTT.